This TCR beta chain came from a study of monozygotic twins with inflammatory bowel disease. Germline lookup yields CDR1 LNHDA and CDR2 SQIVND (reference sequence). This CDR3 is 15 amino acids long. Following a re-call of the 5' RACE reads, TCRdb has one entry per CDR3 protein and lacks DNA. The specimen's table records about 380,000 distinct CDR3 sequences. The source of this sequence is a human donor with ulcerative colitis or Crohn's disease, or a healthy co-twin of an affected twin (not recorded which). V is TRBV19 and J is TRBJ1-4; the D call from TCRdb, TRBD1, cannot be confirmed without DNA. The sequenced material came from blood. The CDR3 sequence: CASSRGGTTNEKLFF. Complete variable domain (other parts from reference TRBV19 and TRBJ1-4): DGGITQSPKYLFRKEGQNVTLSCEQNLNHDAMYWYRQDPGQGLRLIYYSQIVNDFQKGDIAEGYSVSREKKESFPLTVTSAQKNPTAFYLCASSRGGTTNEKLFFGSGTQLSVL.